Listed here are 11 T cell receptor beta chains from one sample, sequenced in a study of cytomegalovirus exposure and HLA in healthy donors. A multiplex PCR was run with 60 Vbeta primers and 13 Jbeta primers. TCRdb keeps only in-frame clones here, not all; method: immunoSEQ multiplex PCR. Here the sample spans roughly 76,000 clones, around 79% being singletons. Material: PBMCs. These receptors came from a man aged 25 to 45 in good health and CMV-seronegative.

This clone was seen a handful of times. The chain carries TRBV19 and TRBJ1-1, with 7 bases lining up with TRBD1. From germline, CDR1 is LNHDA and CDR2 SQIVND (reference sequence). The CDR3 runs 14 residues. Losses at the gene ends were 7 bases for V and 1 base for J; bases not matched to a gene: 6. This CDR3 is CASKGEGANTEAFF. The CDR3 DNA follows: TGTGCCAGTAAGGGAGAGGGGGCGAACACTGAAGCTTTCTTT.

CDR3 DNA sequence: TGTGCCAGCAGCTTACAGGGGGGAAGGAACACTGAAGCTTTCTTT. This gives the protein CASSLQGGRNTEAFF. The chain recombines TRBV21-1 with TRBJ1-1; TRBD1 reflects the table's D call only, with no check against the DNA. TRBV21-1 is flagged as a pseudogene. The CDR3 consists of 15 residues.

This clone was detected once. V and J are TRBV19 and TRBJ2-7; 7 bases agree with TRBD1. The CDR3 consists of 16 residues. Germline V gives CDR1 LNHDA, CDR2 SQIVND (reference sequence). The junction had 10 bases not matched to a gene; V was cut back by 4 bases and J by 1 base. This CDR3 reads CASSTIPGTESYEQYF. DNA of the CDR3: TGTGCCAGTAGTACTATCCCCGGGACAGAGTCCTACGAGCAGTACTTC. The whole variable domain, remainder taken from reference TRBV19 and TRBJ2-7, is DGGITQSPKYLFRKEGQNVTLSCEQNLNHDAMYWYRQDPGQGLRLIYYSQIVNDFQKGDIAEGYSVSREKKESFPLTVTSAQKNPTAFYLCASSTIPGTESYEQYFGPGTRLTVT.

The chain carries TRBV4-1 and TRBJ2-7; D is undetermined. CDR1 is MGHRA, CDR2 YSYEKL, per germline. Between the trimmed V and J ends, which lost 1 base and 3 bases, there was a span of 16 bases. This CDR3 is built from 16 residues. The CDR3: CASSQGPHDGFYEQYF. CDR3 DNA sequence: TGCGCCAGCAGCCAAGGACCCCACGACGGGTTCTACGAGCAGTACTTC.

This chain connects TRBV30 to TRBJ1-5; D ambiguous. Germline V gene lookup returns CDR1 GTSNPN and CDR2 SVGIG (reference sequence). CDR3 length equals 14 residues. V lost 1 base to trimming and J lost 4 bases, with 11 bases between them. For the CDR3, the DNA is TGTGCCTGGAGTGACGGGTCGTGGAATCAGCCCCAGCATTTT. This gives the protein CAWSDGSWNQPQHF.

This chain connects TRBV9 to TRBJ1-1, with 7 positions matching TRBD1. This CDR3 comprises 16 residues. Germline V gene lookup returns CDR1 SGDLS and CDR2 YYNGEE. V shed 3 bases, J shed 1 base, and the junction held 9 bases outside the gene matches. CDR3 in DNA: TGTGCCAGCAGCGCCTACTGGACAGGCGAGAACACTGAAGCTTTCTTT. It codes for CASSAYWTGENTEAFF.

The rearrangement links TRBV13 to TRBJ1-1, with TRBD1 identical over 10 bases. Germline CDR1 and CDR2: PRHDT and FYEKMQ (reference sequence). V trimming: 4 bases; J trimming: 5 bases; junction bases outside the gene matches: 7. The CDR3 extends over 15 amino acids. The CDR3 is CASSSNPGQGTEAFF. CDR3 nucleotide sequence: TGTGCCAGCAGCTCGAACCCGGGACAGGGGACTGAAGCTTTCTTT.

The chain joins TRBV5-1 to TRBJ1-5; possible D gene TRBD1, 5 bases. This CDR3 comprises 13 residues. V was clipped by 0 bases and J by 9 bases, with 10 bases between them. Per germline, CDR1 SGHRS and CDR2 YFSETQ. The CDR3 DNA sequence: TGCGCCAGCAGCTTGGGGGGCTCCCGGCCCCAGCATTTT. This codes for CASSLGGSRPQHF. The complete variable domain, with remaining parts taken from reference TRBV5-1 and TRBJ1-5, reads KAGVTQTPRYLIKTRGQQVTLSCSPISGHRSVSWYQQTPGQGLQFLFEYFSETQRNKGNFPGRFSGRQFSNSRSEMNVSTLELGDSALYLCASSLGGSRPQHFGDGTRLSIL.

This clone was seen once. The chain combines TRBV6-6 with TRBJ2-1, with 9 bases aligning to TRBD2. CDR1 is MNHNY, CDR2 SVGAGI, per germline (reference sequence). The CDR3 has 14 amino acids. With V trimmed by 6 bases and J by 3 bases, 3 bases remained unmatched. The CDR3 sequence is CASRTSGHYNEQFF. In DNA, the CDR3 is TGTGCCAGCAGGACTAGCGGACACTACAATGAGCAGTTCTTC.

The chain is built from TRBV28 and TRBJ2-6; 9 bases agree with TRBD1. This CDR3 spans 13 amino acids. Germline V gene sequence: CDR1 MDHEN, CDR2 SYDVKM. Trimming at V came to 6 bases and at J to 13 bases, leaving 7 bases not matched to a gene. The chain's CDR3 is CASRRTGAGVLTF. DNA for the CDR3: TGTGCCAGCAGAAGGACAGGGGCTGGGGTCCTGACTTTC. Full variable domain (rest looked up from reference TRBV28 and TRBJ2-6): DVKVTQSSRYLVKRTGEKVFLECVQDMDHENMFWYRQDPGLGLRLIYFSYDVKMKEKGDIPEGYSVSREKKERFSLILESASTNQTSMYLCASRRTGAGVLTFGAGSRLTVL.

This clone has a handful of counts. The chain joins TRBV11-2 to TRBJ1-1, with 7 bases lining up with TRBD1. The trim removed 6 bases at V and 10 bases at J, leaving 8 bases unmatched. The CDR3 is 12 amino acids. From germline, CDR1 is SGHAT and CDR2 FQNNGV. CDR3 protein: CASRPMDRRAFF. The DNA for the CDR3 is TGTGCCAGCAGACCTATGGACAGGAGAGCTTTCTTT.